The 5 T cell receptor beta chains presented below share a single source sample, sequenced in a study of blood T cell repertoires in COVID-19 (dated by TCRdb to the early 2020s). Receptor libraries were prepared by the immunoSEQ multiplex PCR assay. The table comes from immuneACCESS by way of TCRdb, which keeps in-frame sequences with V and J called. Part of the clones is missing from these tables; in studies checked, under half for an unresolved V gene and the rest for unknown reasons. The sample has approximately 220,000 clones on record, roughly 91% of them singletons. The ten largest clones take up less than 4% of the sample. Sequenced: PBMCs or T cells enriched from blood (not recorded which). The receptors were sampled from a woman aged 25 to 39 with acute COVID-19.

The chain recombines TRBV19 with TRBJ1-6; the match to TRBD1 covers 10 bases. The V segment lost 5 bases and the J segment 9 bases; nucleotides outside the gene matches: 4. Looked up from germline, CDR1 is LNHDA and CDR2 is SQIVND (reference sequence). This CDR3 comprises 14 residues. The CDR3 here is CASSDRQGASPLHF. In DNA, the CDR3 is TGTGCCAGTAGTGACCGACAGGGGGCTTCACCCCTCCACTTT.

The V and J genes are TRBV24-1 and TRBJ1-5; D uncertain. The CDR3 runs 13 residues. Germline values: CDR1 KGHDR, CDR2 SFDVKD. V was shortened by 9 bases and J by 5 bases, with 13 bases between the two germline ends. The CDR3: CATAGGEHQPQHF. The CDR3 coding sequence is TGTGCCACCGCAGGCGGGGAGCATCAGCCCCAGCATTTT.

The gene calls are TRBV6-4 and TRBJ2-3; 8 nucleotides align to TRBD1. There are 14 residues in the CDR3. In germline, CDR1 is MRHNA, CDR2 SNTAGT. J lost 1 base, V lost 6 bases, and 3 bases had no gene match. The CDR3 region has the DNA TGTGCCAGCAGCCCGGGACAGGGCACAGATACGCAGTATTTT. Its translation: CASSPGQGTDTQYF.

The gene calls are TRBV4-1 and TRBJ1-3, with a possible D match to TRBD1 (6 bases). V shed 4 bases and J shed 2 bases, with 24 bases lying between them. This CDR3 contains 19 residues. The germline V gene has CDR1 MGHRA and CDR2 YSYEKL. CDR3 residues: CASSRPGAPQTGTGNTIYF. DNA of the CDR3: TGCGCCAGCAGCCGTCCGGGCGCCCCGCAGACAGGAACTGGAAACACCATATATTTT.

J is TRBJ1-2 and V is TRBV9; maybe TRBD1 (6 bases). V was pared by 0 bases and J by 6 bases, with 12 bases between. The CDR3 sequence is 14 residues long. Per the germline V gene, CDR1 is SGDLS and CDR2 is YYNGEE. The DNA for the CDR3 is TGTGCCAGCAGCGTAGGGGGACATCCCAATGGCTACACCTTC. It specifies CASSVGGHPNGYTF.